Included here is one T cell receptor (beta chain) sequence, with context. Its antigen is unidentified. Next came a second PCR, run for about 6 to 12 cycles, which used a sample-barcoded 5' primer along with a J-beta primer mix. Each cDNA molecule carried a tag from a template-switch adaptor that contained 12 random nucleotides. TCRdb called the 5' RACE reads again in MiXCR, with one record for every CDR3 protein. The sample holds over 500,000 distinct CDR3 sequences, under 65% seen once. This sample is part of a study of blood T cells in healthy people across ages. Study results and caveats: Estimates of total diversity, which came from one million sequenced T cells, were considered to be underestimates. Per million T cells, TCR beta diversity dropped roughly linearly as age increased.

Germline-derived CDR1 and CDR2 are KGHDR and SFDVKD. This CDR3 region has 15 residues. V was trimmed by 6 bases and J by 3 bases, leaving 14 bases between them. The genes are TRBV24-1 and TRBJ1-5, with TRBD1 as a possible D gene (6 bases). The receptor was isolated from a woman of 80 years or more in good health. The sequencing sample was made of blood. In nucleotides, the CDR3 is TGTGCCACCAGTCGGTCCGGACAGACCAATCAGCCCCAGCATTTT. Translation gives CATSRSGQTNQPQHF.